Presented here are 29 T cell receptor beta chains from one specimen sequenced in a study of tumor and adjacent non-tumor tissue in lung cancer. The library came from three nested PCR rounds adapted from ARM-PCR protocols. One entry per CDR3 protein results from TCRdb running MiXCR on the multiplex PCR reads. The sample contains almost 75,000 distinct CDR3 sequences, around 70% of which appear only once. RNA was extracted from bulk tissue without any cell sorting. This non-tumor lung sample came from over 3 cm beyond the tumor edge. Material: distant non-tumor lung tissue. The receptors were sampled from a woman between 50 and 59 years old with non-small cell lung cancer.

Of note for this clonotype: Possible read error: a much larger clone is one base away. V gene TRBV4-1 combines with J gene TRBJ1-1, with D perhaps matching TRBD1 (6 bases). This CDR3 spans 16 amino acids. From germline, CDR1 is MGHRA and CDR2 YSYEKL. Between the trimmed V and J ends, which lost 3 bases and 4 bases, there was a span of 18 bases. CDR3 DNA: TGCGCCAGCAGCCATGATCCTTACAGGGTCAGCACTGAAGCTTTCTTT. It specifies CASSHDPYRVSTEAFF.

V and J are TRBV7-3 and TRBJ2-5; D call uncertain. V lost 2 bases, J lost 5 bases, and 15 bases lay in between. The CDR3 is 15 residues long. Per the germline V gene, CDR1 is SGHTA and CDR2 is FQGTGA. This chain's CDR3 is CASSLDTVPAETQYF. CDR3 coding DNA: TGTGCCAGCAGCTTAGATACCGTACCAGCGGAGACCCAGTACTTC.

Note on this clonotype: The CDR3 end shows no conserved phenylalanine or tryptophan, and so a read error is likely. The J gene is TRBJ2-1, the V gene TRBV11-1; no firm D call. The CDR3 covers 13 residues. V lost 3 bases and J 8 bases, leaving 11 bases between the germline ends. CDR1 SGHAT and CDR2 FQDESV come from the germline V gene (reference sequence). CDR3 residues: CASSFPPLDEQFL. The CDR3 DNA is TGTGCCAGCAGCTTTCCTCCGCTAGATGAGCAGTTCCTC.

At least ten counts were recorded for this clonotype. The gene calls are TRBV20-1 and TRBJ1-1; D not certain. CDR3 length: 12 amino acids. CDR1 and CDR2 from the germline V gene are DFQATT and SNEGSKA (reference sequence). The CDR3 sequence is CSVPGRLTEAFF. CDR3 nucleotide sequence: TGCAGCGTCCCGGGCAGACTCACTGAAGCTTTCTTT.

Regarding this clonotype: At one boundary the junction diverges from the germline segment, which might be a read error. The V call is TRBV11-2, the J call TRBJ2-1, with D uncertain. Germline V gene lookup returns CDR1 SGHAT and CDR2 FQNNGV. The CDR3 extends over 12 amino acids. The CDR3 here is CASSLSDNVQFF. CDR3 bases: TGTGCCAGCAGCCTATCTGACAATGTGCAGTTCTTC.

The chain carries TRBV6-6 and TRBJ2-6; 7 bases are a match to TRBD1. This CDR3 is 18 amino acids long. The trim removed 8 bases at V and 0 bases at J, leaving 13 bases unmatched. Germline-derived CDR1 and CDR2 are MNHNY and SVGAGI (reference sequence). CDR3 DNA sequence: TGTGCCAGCTGTTCGAGACAGGGTTCCAACTCTGGGGCCAACGTCCTGACTTTC. Its translation is CASCSRQGSNSGANVLTF.

On this clonotype itself: The junction does not match germline at one end; this may be a read error. V gene TRBV6-5 combines with J gene TRBJ1-2; no clear D gene. From germline, CDR1 is MNHEY and CDR2 SVGAGI. The CDR3 covers 15 residues. The CDR3 sequence is CASCYSRGEGYGYTF. The DNA of the CDR3 is TGTGCCAGCTGTTACTCAAGAGGAGAGGGCTATGGCTACACCTTT.

About this clonotype itself: The junction differs from germline at one of its ends, possibly a read error. The chain is built from TRBV12-3 or TRBV12-4 and TRBJ2-3, with TRBD2 matching 8 bases. There are 16 residues in the CDR3. The CDR3 DNA follows: TGTGTCAGCAGTTTAGATACTAGCGGATCCACGGATACGCAGTATTTT. Translated: CVSSLDTSGSTDTQYF.

With regard to this clonotype: This CDR3 is missing its conserved last phenylalanine or tryptophan, likely due to a read error. The V call is TRBV10-3, the J call TRBJ2-3, with 9 bases matching TRBD2. V shed 7 bases, J shed 5 bases, and the junction held 1 base outside the gene matches. CDR3 size: 12 residues. Germline-derived CDR1 and CDR2 are ENHRY and SYGVKD. The CDR3 DNA reads TGTGCCATCACGACTAGCGGAGATACGCAGTATTTG. This gives the protein CAITTSGDTQYL.

This clonotype was detected ten times or more. The chain uses TRBV5-4 and TRBJ2-7, with D perhaps given as TRBD1 or TRBD2 (5 bases each). Between the trimmed V and J ends, which lost 0 bases and 5 bases, there was a span of 12 bases. There are 14 residues in the CDR3. Per germline, CDR1 SGHNT and CDR2 YYREEE (reference sequence). The CDR3 DNA reads TGTGCCAGCAGCTTGGGAGGGACGGGGAACGAGCAGTACTTC. Translation gives CASSLGGTGNEQYF.

This clonotype was recorded only once. One junction end does not reproduce the germline sequence, and a read error may be involved. The V and J genes are TRBV24-1 and TRBJ2-2; tentatively, D is TRBD2 (5 bases). This CDR3 comprises 14 residues. CDR1 is KGHDR, CDR2 SFDVKD, per germline. The CDR3 spells CATSLGLDTGEPFF. CDR3 DNA sequence: TGTGCCACCAGTTTGGGCCTAGACACCGGGGAGCCGTTTTTT.

V gene TRBV11-2 combines with J gene TRBJ2-7, with D perhaps TRBD2 (6 bases). The CDR3 has 13 amino acids. V lost 2 bases, J lost 5 bases, and 10 bases lay in between. Germline CDR1 SGHAT, CDR2 FQNNGV. CDR3 nucleotide sequence: TGTGCCAGCAGCTTAAAGTCGGGGGACGAGCAGTACTTC. As protein: CASSLKSGDEQYF.

Worth noting for this clonotype: Sequence at one end of the junction differs from germline and may be a read error. The CDR3 loop reads CTSSLGTSGEQLF. CDR3 DNA: TGTACCAGCAGCCTGGGGACTAGCGGGGAGCAGCTCTTC. This chain connects TRBV11-3 to TRBJ2-1; 13 nucleotides line up with TRBD2. Germline loops: CDR1 SGHNT, CDR2 YENEEA. The CDR3 has 13 amino acids. The entire variable domain, with the rest obtained from reference TRBV11-3 and TRBJ2-1, is as follows: EAGVVQSPRYKIIEKKQPVAFWCNPISGHNTLYWYLQNLGQGPELLIRYENEEAVDDSQLPKDRFSAERLKGVDSTLKIQPAELGDSAVYLCTSSLGTSGEQLFGPGTRLTVL.

Concerning this clonotype itself: It is likely a read error, because the conserved phenylalanine at the end of the CDR3 is missing. This chain links TRBV7-9 with TRBJ1-2; D is unresolved. CDR1 is SEHNR, CDR2 FQNEAQ, per germline (reference sequence). Trimming shortened V by 8 bases and J by 6 bases, and 28 bases separated the two germline ends. The CDR3 runs to 17 residues. The DNA of the CDR3 is TGTGCCAGCGGAGAGCGGCACGGAAAAAGCCTCGTGGATGGCTACACCCTC. The encoded protein is CASGERHGKSLVDGYTL.

As for this clonotype: No DNA is shown, since the ends of the CDR3 on it are uncertain; the CDR3 is the one TCRdb lists. The chain recombines TRBV29-1 with TRBJ2-2; the table's D call, TRBD1, has no DNA check behind it. Including both end residues, the CDR3 is 20 amino acids long. CDR1 is SQVTM and CDR2 is ANQGSEA in the germline V gene. CDR3 sequence: CSVEDPGWVGAGSSTGELFF.

Remarks on this clonotype: The CDR3 ends on some other residue instead of the conserved phenylalanine or tryptophan, so this is likely a read error. The chain recombines TRBV11-2 with TRBJ1-4; D is unclear. From germline, CDR1 is SGHAT and CDR2 FQNNGV. The CDR3 runs to 12 residues. The CDR3 loop is CPSSLEAEKLFY. CDR3 coding DNA: TGTCCCAGCAGCTTAGAGGCAGAAAAACTGTTTTAT.

Worth noting for this clonotype: A much bigger clone sits one base away, suggesting this may be a read error. This chain links TRBV20-1 with TRBJ1-6; D is uncertain. The CDR3 has 15 amino acids. Looked up from germline, CDR1 is DFQATT and CDR2 is SNEGSKA (reference sequence). V lost 0 bases, J lost 10 bases, and 16 bases lay in between. The CDR3 here is CSARDGCCPLSPLHF. The CDR3, as DNA: TGCAGTGCTAGAGATGGGTGTTGTCCGTTATCACCCCTCCACTTT.

About this clonotype itself: A junction end diverges from the germline sequence, so it may reflect a read error. The rearrangement uses TRBV6-6 and TRBJ2-5, with TRBD2 matching 8 bases. The CDR3 is made up of 14 amino acids. The germline CDR1 and CDR2 sequences are MNHNY and SVGAGI (reference sequence). Here the CDR3 reads CTSTMREDLETQYF. CDR3 DNA: TGTACCAGCACTATGCGGGAGGATCTGGAAACCCAGTACTTC.

V and J are TRBV5-1 and TRBJ2-3; D might be TRBD2 (5 bases). This CDR3 comprises 16 residues. Per germline, CDR1 SGHRS and CDR2 YFSETQ. Deletions cut 0 bases from V and 3 bases from J, with 14 bases between. The CDR3 protein is CASSLGRGINTDTQYF. The CDR3 DNA reads as TGCGCCAGCAGCTTGGGACGAGGGATTAATACAGATACGCAGTATTTT.

The genes are TRBV29-1 and TRBJ2-1; the D gene is possibly TRBD1 (5 bases). The CDR3 loop spans 14 amino acids. The V end lost 4 bases, the J end lost 8 bases, and 18 bases lay between the germline ends. The V gene's germline CDR1 is SQVTM and CDR2 ANQGSEA. The CDR3: CSVVKPGQGYEQFF. CDR3 sequence (DNA): TGCAGCGTTGTAAAGCCAGGGCAGGGCTATGAGCAGTTCTTC.

With respect to this clonotype: This may be a read error, as it is one base from a much larger clone. This sequence joins TRBV20-1 and TRBJ2-1; 8 bases are shared with TRBD2. Per the germline V gene, CDR1 is DFQATT and CDR2 is SNEGSKA (reference sequence). The CDR3 is made up of 15 amino acids. The CDR3 spells CNRENRLANYNEQFF. CDR3 in DNA: TGCAATAGAGAAAATCGACTAGCGAACTACAATGAGCAGTTCTTC.

The chain uses TRBV7-2 and TRBJ1-6, with TRBD1 matching 7 bases. The CDR3 spans 13 residues. V shed 5 bases, J shed 10 bases, and the junction held 5 bases outside the gene matches. The germline V gene encodes CDR1 SGHTA and CDR2 FQGNSA. The CDR3 coding sequence is TGTGCCAGCAGCCGAGACAGGGACTCACCCCTCCACTTT. This translates into CASSRDRDSPLHF.

In the case of this clonotype: This could be a read error, since a much larger clone is one nucleotide away. The chain carries TRBV28 and TRBJ1-2, with 9 bases matching TRBD1. The V and J ends lost 4 bases and 4 bases, in that order; junction bases with no gene match: 13. The CDR3 runs 17 residues. CDR1 and CDR2 (germline): MDHEN, SYDVKM. DNA of the CDR3: TGTGCCAGCAGTTCACCAGCACGGACAGGGGCCTCCTATGGCTACACCTTC. It yields the protein CASSSPARTGASYGYTF.

A single count supports this clonotype. The junction departs from germline at one end; a sequencing error may be responsible. The chain carries TRBV28 and TRBJ2-1; D unresolved. Germline CDR1 reads MDHEN; CDR2 reads SYDVKM. The CDR3 totals 16 residues. The CDR3 nucleotides read TGTGTCAGCACCTCTCTTGGGGATAGCTCCTACAATGAGCAGTTCTTC. This codes for CVSTSLGDSSYNEQFF.

The chain uses TRBV10-2 and TRBJ2-7; TRBD2 is a possible D gene (6 bases). The CDR3 length is 14 residues. Germline V lookup: CDR1 WSHSY, CDR2 SAAADI. V lost 9 bases, J lost 6 bases, and 21 bases lay in between. In DNA form, the CDR3 reads TGCGCCAGTAGTTTGACGGGAGAGACCATCGAGCAGTACTTC. As protein: CASSLTGETIEQYF.

On this clonotype: Germline and junction disagree at one end, which may indicate a read error. The V call is TRBV24-1, the J call TRBJ2-2, with D perhaps matching TRBD2 (7 bases). The V gene's germline CDR1 is KGHDR and CDR2 SFDVKD. The length of the CDR3 is 18 residues. CDR3: CVTSDVQQGGGDTGELFF. The DNA for the CDR3 is TGTGTCACCAGTGATGTTCAACAGGGAGGGGGGGACACCGGGGAGCTATTTTTT.

The chain uses TRBV11-1 and TRBJ2-5; D not resolved. CDR1 and CDR2 (germline): SGHAT, FQDESV (reference sequence). Trimming cost V 6 bases and J 4 bases, with 15 bases left between them. The CDR3 is 14 amino acids. CDR3 residues: CASSFATNVETQYF. CDR3 coding DNA: TGTGCCAGCAGTTTCGCCACTAACGTAGAGACCCAGTACTTC. Looking up the rest from reference TRBV11-1 and TRBJ2-5 gives the full variable domain: EAEVAQSPRYKITEKSQAVAFWCDPISGHATLYWYRQILGQGPELLVQFQDESVVDDSQLPKDRFSAERLKGVDSTLKIQPAELGDSAMYLCASSFATNVETQYFGPGTRLLVL.

The V and J genes are TRBV4-3 and TRBJ1-2; 10 bases match TRBD1. This CDR3 region has 15 residues. CDR1 is LGHNA, CDR2 YSLEER, per germline. V gave up 6 bases and J gave up 4 bases; unmatched junction bases: 8. The CDR3 DNA is TGCGCCAGCAGTCCTGGGACAGGGGTTATCTATGGCTACACCTTC. Protein product: CASSPGTGVIYGYTF.

The CDR3 loop is CASSIPQLDVQFF. The CDR3, as DNA: TGTGCCAGCAGCATACCTCAGCTGGATGTGCAGTTCTTC. The chain combines TRBV11-1 with TRBJ2-1; D gene ambiguous. The germline gives CDR1 SGHAT, CDR2 FQDESV (reference sequence). The CDR3 consists of 13 residues. V lost 5 bases to trimming and J lost 12 bases, with 17 bases between them.